Below, 30 T cell receptor beta chains from the same sample are listed, as sequenced in a study of blood T cell repertoires in COVID-19. Sequencing was performed with immunoSEQ multiplex PCR; in TCRdb, only in-frame clones are kept and a portion is missing. The table shows roughly 100,000 clones, with more than 70% occurring only once. Material for sequencing was peripheral blood. The receptor set was obtained from a human donor in a cohort sampled during active COVID-19.

The chain uses TRBV6-6 and TRBJ1-5; D not certain. Germline V gives CDR1 MNHNY, CDR2 SVGAGI (reference sequence). The CDR3 is made up of 12 amino acids. The V gene lost 5 bases and the J gene lost 7 bases, with 9 bases spanning the gap. CDR3 region: CASSPPGQPQHF. For the CDR3, the DNA is TGTGCCAGCAGTCCTCCGGGACAGCCCCAGCATTTT.

The chain employs TRBV19 and TRBJ1-1, with a tentative D call TRBD1 (6 bases). Trimming took off 5 bases at V and 4 bases at J, with 17 bases between the two ends. This CDR3 has 15 residues. CDR1 and CDR2 (germline): LNHDA, SQIVND (reference sequence). This chain's CDR3 is CASSVQGRVRTEAFF. CDR3 bases: TGTGCCAGTAGTGTTCAGGGGAGGGTTCGCACTGAAGCTTTCTTT.

CDR3 DNA: TGCAGCGTTGGGGCGACAGAATACAATGAGCAGTTCTTC. Protein sequence: CSVGATEYNEQFF. The chain links TRBV29-1 to TRBJ2-1, with TRBD1 as a possible D gene (5 bases). The ends were cut back, 4 bases at V and 4 bases at J, with 11 bases in the middle. This CDR3 comprises 13 residues. CDR1 and CDR2 from the germline V gene are SQVTM and ANQGSEA.

The chain links TRBV27 to TRBJ2-3; weak D call: TRBD2 (6 bases). V shed 1 base and J shed 3 bases, with 20 bases lying between them. The germline gives CDR1 MNHEY, CDR2 SMNVEV (reference sequence). The CDR3 contains 18 residues. The CDR3 region has the DNA TGTGCCAGCAGTTTATACTTACCAGGGAGGATAGGTACAGATACGCAGTATTTT. Protein: CASSLYLPGRIGTDTQYF.

The CDR3 coding sequence is TGTGCCAGCAGTTACTCGAGGGGACAGCATGGCAATCAGCCCCAGCATTTT. Translated: CASSYSRGQHGNQPQHF. This chain links TRBV6-2 or TRBV6-3 with TRBJ1-5, with 7 positions matching TRBD1. The trim removed 0 bases at V and 2 bases at J, leaving 7 bases unmatched. The CDR3 loop spans 17 amino acids. Germline assignment: CDR1 MNHEY and CDR2 SVGEGT.

The chain couples TRBV24-1 to TRBJ2-2, with 11 positions matching TRBD1. Trimming took 10 bases from V and 3 from J; bases not matched to a gene: 6. Germline-derived CDR1 and CDR2 are KGHDR and SFDVKD. The CDR3 has 15 amino acids. The CDR3: CATGTGGRDTGELFF. The DNA for the CDR3 is TGTGCCACGGGGACAGGGGGTCGGGACACCGGGGAGCTGTTTTTT.

This clone has a single count. V and J are TRBV18 and TRBJ1-1, with D hard to call. CDR3 size: 13 residues. Germline lookup yields CDR1 KGHSH and CDR2 LQKENI. The V gene lost 1 base and the J gene lost 4 bases, with 7 bases spanning the gap. CDR3 DNA sequence: TGTGCCAGCTCACCACGGGCAGGCACTGAAGCTTTCTTT. This gives the protein CASSPRAGTEAFF.

This sequence joins TRBV29-1 and TRBJ1-4, with 9 bases fitting TRBD1. This CDR3 has 13 amino acids. V gave up 6 bases and J gave up 10 bases; unmatched junction bases: 9. Germline V gene sequence: CDR1 SQVTM, CDR2 ANQGSEA. CDR3 nucleotide sequence: TGCAGCGTGACCGGGACAGGGCTCGGAAAACTGTTTTTT. Translated: CSVTGTGLGKLFF.

The rearrangement joins TRBV6-5 to TRBJ2-7, with TRBD1 matching over 11 bases. CDR1 and CDR2 (germline): MNHEY, SVGAGI. The V and J ends lost 5 bases and 2 bases, in that order; junction bases with no gene match: 5. The CDR3 is made up of 15 amino acids. CDR3 residues: CASSHRTGGTYEQYF. Written as DNA, the CDR3 is TGTGCCAGCAGTCACCGGACAGGGGGCACCTACGAGCAGTACTTC.

J is TRBJ2-5 and V is TRBV18; 10 bases match TRBD2. J lost 3 bases, V lost 5 bases, and 6 bases had no gene match. CDR3 length: 15 residues. Germline V gene lookup returns CDR1 KGHSH and CDR2 LQKENI. CDR3 amino acids: CASSKIAGGEETQYF. In nucleotides, the CDR3 is TGTGCCAGCTCAAAAATAGCGGGGGGAGAAGAGACCCAGTACTTC.

This sequence joins TRBV11-2 and TRBJ2-2; no clear D gene. Trimming stripped 1 base from V and 5 bases from J, with 8 bases between. Germline-derived CDR1 and CDR2 are SGHAT and FQNNGV. CDR3 length equals 14 residues. CDR3 nucleotide sequence: TGTGCCAGCAGCTTAGCCTCGGAGACCGGGGAGCTGTTTTTT. Amino acids: CASSLASETGELFF.

Only a few counts were recorded for this clone. Here the CDR3 reads CATRLAGVANYGYTF. CDR3 bases: TGTGCCACCCGACTCGCGGGGGTGGCGAACTATGGCTACACCTTC. The chain couples TRBV7-9 to TRBJ1-2, with D possibly matching TRBD1 (5 bases). V gave up 10 bases and J gave up 2 bases, with 20 bases separating them. Germline V lookup: CDR1 SEHNR, CDR2 FQNEAQ (reference sequence). The CDR3 extends over 15 amino acids. The full variable domain, rest sourced from reference TRBV7-9 and TRBJ1-2, is DTGVSQNPRHKITKRGQNVTFRCDPISEHNRLYWYRQTLGQGPEFLTYFQNEAQLEKSRLLSDRFSAERPKGSFSTLEIQRTEQGDSAMYLCATRLAGVANYGYTFGSGTRLTVV.

The chain joins TRBV5-1 to TRBJ2-3, with TRBD2 as a possible D gene (5 bases). V was pared by 2 bases and J by 2 bases, with 12 bases between. Germline CDR1 SGHRS, CDR2 YFSETQ. The CDR3 is made up of 15 amino acids. CDR3 sequence: CASSLLRDLTDTQYF. The CDR3 nucleotides are TGCGCCAGCAGCTTATTACGGGATCTCACAGATACGCAGTATTTT. The whole variable domain, filled in from reference TRBV5-1 and TRBJ2-3, reads KAGVTQTPRYLIKTRGQQVTLSCSPISGHRSVSWYQQTPGQGLQFLFEYFSETQRNKGNFPGRFSGRQFSNSRSEMNVSTLELGDSALYLCASSLLRDLTDTQYFGPGTRLTVL.

The V call is TRBV7-2, the J call TRBJ2-3; 9 bases map to TRBD2. Unmatched junction bases numbered 0, after V lost 1 base and J lost 4 bases. The CDR3 is 14 amino acids. Germline V CDR1 and CDR2: SGHTA, FQGNSA. Written as DNA, the CDR3 is TGTGCCAGCAGCTTAGGACTAGCGGCAGATACGCAGTATTTT. Its protein product is CASSLGLAADTQYF.

V gene TRBV6-5 combines with J gene TRBJ2-7, with 10 nucleotides matching TRBD2. Germline V gene data show CDR1 as MNHEY and CDR2 as SVGAGI. Trimming removed 6 bases from V and 3 bases from J; junction bases left unmatched: 8. This CDR3 has 15 residues. The CDR3 bases are TGTGCCAGCAGCCTCCGGAAGCGGGGGGGCTACGAGCAGTACTTC. Amino acids: CASSLRKRGGYEQYF.

This clone is medium-sized within its sample. The genes are TRBV5-5 and TRBJ2-7; a possible D gene is TRBD1 (6 bases). Looked up from germline, CDR1 is SGHKS and CDR2 is YYEKEE (reference sequence). The CDR3 consists of 13 residues. The V end lost 4 bases, the J end lost 3 bases, and 11 bases lay between the germline ends. The CDR3 loop reads CASSVRQDYEQYF. The DNA of the CDR3 is TGTGCCAGCAGCGTTCGACAGGACTACGAGCAGTACTTC.

The chain links TRBV5-1 to TRBJ2-7; 11 nucleotides line up with TRBD2. Germline trimming cut 4 bases from V and 6 bases from J; bases unmatched to any gene: 9. The CDR3 extends over 15 amino acids. Germline V CDR1 and CDR2: SGHRS, YFSETQ. In DNA, the CDR3 is TGCGCCAGCAGCCTCGAGGGTAGCGGGGGGGCCGAGCAGTACTTC. It codes for CASSLEGSGGAEQYF.

This clone was recorded only once. This chain links TRBV14 with TRBJ2-5, with 11 bases matching TRBD2. CDR3 length equals 16 residues. Germline loops: CDR1 SGHDN, CDR2 FVKESK. The J segment lost 4 bases and the V segment lost 3 bases, leaving 7 bases of the junction unmatched. CDR3 DNA: TGTGCCAGCAGCCACGCGGGACTAGCGGATGGAGAGACCCAGTACTTC. Its translation is CASSHAGLADGETQYF.

The chain has TRBV27 and TRBJ1-5, with unresolved D. CDR1 is MNHEY and CDR2 is SMNVEV in the germline V gene (reference sequence). CDR3 size: 13 residues. Trimming stripped 8 bases from V and 1 base from J, with 9 bases between. This chain's CDR3 is CASGLLSNQPQHF. The CDR3 region has the DNA TGTGCCAGCGGGCTCCTGAGCAATCAGCCCCAGCATTTT.

V is TRBV9 and J is TRBJ2-3, with 11 bases identical to TRBD2. The CDR3 runs 16 residues. V gave up 3 bases and J gave up 1 base; unmatched junction bases: 4. Germline CDR1 reads SGDLS; CDR2 reads YYNGEE. The CDR3 coding sequence is TGTGCCAGCAGCGCCCCACTAGCGGGGGGCACAGATACGCAGTATTTT. Protein sequence: CASSAPLAGGTDTQYF.

This clone was observed a few times. The genes are TRBV5-6 and TRBJ1-1; the D gene is possibly TRBD1 (5 bases). The CDR3 is made up of 12 amino acids. Trimming took off 3 bases at V and 10 bases at J, with 13 bases between the two ends. Germline-derived CDR1 and CDR2 are SGHDT and YYEEEE. This CDR3 reads CASSSDPGIAFF. CDR3 bases: TGTGCCAGCAGCTCCGACCCAGGGATAGCTTTCTTT.

This clone appeared many times. The chain uses TRBV28 and TRBJ1-1; 11 positions agree with TRBD1. The CDR3 totals 15 residues. Trimming took 10 bases from V and 3 from J; bases not matched to a gene: 10. The germline CDR1 and CDR2 sequences are MDHEN and SYDVKM. The CDR3 loop is CATRTGGRRDTEAFF. CDR3 nucleotides: TGTGCCACCAGGACAGGGGGCCGGAGGGACACTGAAGCTTTCTTT. Full variable domain (missing parts from reference TRBV28 and TRBJ1-1): DVKVTQSSRYLVKRTGEKVFLECVQDMDHENMFWYRQDPGLGLRLIYFSYDVKMKEKGDIPEGYSVSREKKERFSLILESASTNQTSMYLCATRTGGRRDTEAFFGQGTRLTVV.

The V gene is TRBV7-9, the J gene TRBJ1-1, with 9 bases that match TRBD1. The V segment lost 1 base and the J segment 0 bases; nucleotides outside the gene matches: 9. CDR1 is SEHNR and CDR2 is FQNEAQ in the germline V gene (reference sequence). The length of the CDR3 is 18 residues. CDR3 in DNA: TGTGCCAGCAGCTTAGGACCTCTCGGGACAGGGCTGAACACTGAAGCTTTCTTT. Translating it yields CASSLGPLGTGLNTEAFF.

The rearrangement links TRBV10-3 to TRBJ1-2; 12 bases align to TRBD1. V shed 7 bases and J 4 bases; nucleotides not matched to a gene: 4. The length of the CDR3 is 14 residues. CDR1 is ENHRY and CDR2 is SYGVKD in the germline V gene. This CDR3 is CAITPGQGAYGYTF. CDR3 DNA: TGTGCCATCACCCCGGGACAGGGGGCCTATGGCTACACCTTC.

This clone was seen a single time. The V and J genes are TRBV18 and TRBJ2-1, with TRBD1 matching 9 bases. V trimming: 6 bases; J trimming: 9 bases; junction bases outside the gene matches: 3. This CDR3 comprises 12 residues. Germline values: CDR1 KGHSH, CDR2 LQKENI. This CDR3 is CASSGQGFEQFF. CDR3 DNA: TGTGCCAGCTCGGGACAGGGATTTGAGCAGTTCTTC.

The rearrangement links TRBV9 to TRBJ2-7; possible D gene TRBD2, 5 bases. The CDR3 has 14 amino acids. Germline CDR1 SGDLS, CDR2 YYNGEE. The V end was cut by 0 bases, the J end by 4 bases, with 11 bases between. CDR3 amino acids: CASSVGSAAYEQYF. Here the CDR3 DNA reads TGTGCCAGCAGCGTAGGGTCAGCGGCGTACGAGCAGTACTTC.

The genes are TRBV18 and TRBJ2-7; D is possibly TRBD2 (5 bases). The CDR3 runs 13 residues. In germline, CDR1 is KGHSH, CDR2 LQKENI. V lost 5 bases, J lost 7 bases, and 15 bases lay in between. The CDR3, as DNA: TGTGCCAGCTCAACGGGTGGGAGAGGGGAGCAGTACTTC. It yields the protein CASSTGGRGEQYF.

The chain carries TRBV13 and TRBJ2-7; D possibly corresponds to TRBD2 (6 bases). Trimming shortened V by 3 bases and J by 0 bases, and 9 bases separated the two germline ends. This CDR3 is built from 14 residues. The germline V gene encodes CDR1 PRHDT and CDR2 FYEKMQ (reference sequence). The CDR3 DNA follows: TGTGCCAGCAGCTTTGGGGGGAGCTCCTACGAGCAGTACTTC. It yields the protein CASSFGGSSYEQYF.

The J gene is TRBJ2-3, the V gene TRBV29-1, with TRBD2 identical over 12 bases. Germline V gene sequence: CDR1 SQVTM, CDR2 ANQGSEA. The CDR3 loop spans 14 amino acids. Trimming cost V 4 bases and J 1 base; bases outside gene matches: 0. As DNA, the CDR3 is TGCAGCGTTGCTAGCGGGGGGGGCACAGATACGCAGTATTTT. Residues: CSVASGGGTDTQYF.

The chain combines TRBV28 with TRBJ2-1, with 11 bases identical to TRBD2. Trimming removed 8 bases from V and 3 bases from J; junction bases left unmatched: 3. Germline V gives CDR1 MDHEN, CDR2 SYDVKM. There are 14 residues in the CDR3. CDR3 coding DNA: TGTGCCAGCTCTAGCGGGGGGAGCTACAATGAGCAGTTCTTC. It specifies CASSSGGSYNEQFF.